This T cell receptor (beta chain) was sequenced in a study of shared clonotypes between healthy human individuals. V lost 4 bases, J lost 2 bases, and 10 bases lay in between. Germline V gives CDR1 MNHEY, CDR2 SVGAGI. The CDR3 length is 14 residues. Note on this clone: No antigen is known for it.

The study, taken as a whole, reports: Richness estimates generally favored naive over memory subsets.

TCRdb's table, derived via immunoSEQ multiplex PCR, lists solely in-frame clones and lacks some. The profile shows 2.3 million or so clones, 93% of them singletons. Material: naive CD4+ T cells from PBMCs. Subset: CD45RA+ positively selected. The chain combines TRBV6-5 with TRBJ2-3, with D perhaps TRBD2 (5 bases). The receptor comes from a man aged 18 to 30 in good health. Some clones in this sample may be carry-over from other donors' samples. The chain's CDR3 is CASSSRLPTDTQYF. The CDR3 DNA follows: TGTGCCAGCAGTTCCCGACTACCCACAGATACGCAGTATTTT.